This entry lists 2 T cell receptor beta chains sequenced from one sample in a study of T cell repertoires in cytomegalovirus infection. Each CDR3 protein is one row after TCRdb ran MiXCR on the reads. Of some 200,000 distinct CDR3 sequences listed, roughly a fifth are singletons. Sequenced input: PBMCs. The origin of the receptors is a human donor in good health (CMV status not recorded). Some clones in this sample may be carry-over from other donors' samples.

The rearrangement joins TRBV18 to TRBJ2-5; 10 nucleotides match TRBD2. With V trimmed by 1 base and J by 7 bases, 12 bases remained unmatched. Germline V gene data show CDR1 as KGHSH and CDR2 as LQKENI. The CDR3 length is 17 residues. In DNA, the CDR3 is TGTGCCAGCTCACCACTAGTAGCGGGAGGCCGCGGTGGGACCCAGTACTTC. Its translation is CASSPLVAGGRGGTQYF.

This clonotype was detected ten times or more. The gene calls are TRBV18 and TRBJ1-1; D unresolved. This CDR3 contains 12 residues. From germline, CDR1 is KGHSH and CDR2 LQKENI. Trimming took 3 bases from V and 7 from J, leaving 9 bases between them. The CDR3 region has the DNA TGTGCCAGCTCACCTAGCATGGATGAAGCTTTCTTT. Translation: CASSPSMDEAFF.